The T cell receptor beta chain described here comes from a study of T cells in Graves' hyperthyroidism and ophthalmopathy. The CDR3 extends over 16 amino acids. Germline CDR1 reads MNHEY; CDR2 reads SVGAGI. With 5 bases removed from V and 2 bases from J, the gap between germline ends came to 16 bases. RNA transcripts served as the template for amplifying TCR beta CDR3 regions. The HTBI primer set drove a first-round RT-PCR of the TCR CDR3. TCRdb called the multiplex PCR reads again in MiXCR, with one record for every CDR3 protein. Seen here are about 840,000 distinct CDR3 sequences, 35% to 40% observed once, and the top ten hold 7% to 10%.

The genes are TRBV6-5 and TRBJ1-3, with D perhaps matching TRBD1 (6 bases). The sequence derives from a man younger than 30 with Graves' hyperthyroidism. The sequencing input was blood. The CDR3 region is CASSDHRDGAGNTIYF. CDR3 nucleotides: TGTGCCAGCAGTGACCACAGGGATGGTGCTGGAAACACCATATATTTT.